Following are 28 T cell receptor beta chains from one sample sequenced in a study of shared clonotypes between healthy human individuals. Sequencing was performed with immunoSEQ multiplex PCR; in TCRdb, only in-frame clones are kept and a portion is missing. Among millions of clones, roughly 92% were seen once, and the ten largest hold around 0.14%. The specimen was naive CD4+ T cells sorted from blood. Subset meaning: CD45RA+ positively selected. Receptor source: a man between 18 and 29 years old in good health.

On this clone itself: Other nucleotide sequences from this sample produce the same CDR3. J is TRBJ2-3 and V is TRBV25-1; D uncertain. Germline CDR1 and CDR2: MGHDK and SYGVNS. Trimming cost V 2 bases and J 6 bases, with 6 bases left between them. The length of the CDR3 is 12 residues. The CDR3 coding sequence is TGTGCCAGCAGTGAAAATACGGATACGCAGTATTTT. Amino acid sequence: CASSENTDTQYF. The full variable domain, its missing parts supplied by reference TRBV25-1 and TRBJ2-3, is EADIYQTPRYLVIGTGKKITLECSQTMGHDKMYWYQQDPGMELHLIHYSYGVNSTEKGDLSSESTVSRIRTEHFPLTLESARPSHTSQYLCASSENTDTQYFGPGTRLTVL.

V is TRBV5-1 and J is TRBJ2-5; unclear D gene. This CDR3 has 16 residues. With 6 bases removed from V and 2 bases from J, the gap between germline ends came to 20 bases. Germline V lookup: CDR1 SGHRS, CDR2 YFSETQ. CDR3 in DNA: TGCGCCAGCAAAGTTCCCGGTGGCGTATTTCAAGAGACCCAGTACTTC. Its protein is CASKVPGGVFQETQYF.

V is TRBV11-1 and J is TRBJ2-7; 7 nucleotides align to TRBD1. V was clipped by 4 bases and J by 3 bases; unmatched bases: 9. The CDR3 is 15 residues long. Germline V CDR1 and CDR2: SGHAT, FQDESV (reference sequence). The CDR3 loop reads CASSSSGQSIYEQYF. The DNA for the CDR3 is TGTGCCAGCAGCTCCTCGGGACAGAGTATCTACGAGCAGTACTTC.

This clone was detected a few times. The CDR3 DNA reads as TGTGCCAGCAGCTTGGGCGCCATTTCACCCCTCCACTTT. It translates to CASSLGAISPLHF. The chain recombines TRBV5-4 with TRBJ1-6; D is unclear. There are 13 residues in the CDR3. Germline lookup yields CDR1 SGHNT and CDR2 YYREEE (reference sequence). The V end was cut by 0 bases, the J end by 9 bases, with 7 bases between.

V and J are TRBV5-1 and TRBJ1-1; D is perhaps TRBD1 (5 bases). CDR1 SGHRS and CDR2 YFSETQ come from the germline V gene. V was shortened by 4 bases and J by 2 bases, with 12 bases between the two germline ends. The CDR3 runs 14 residues. This CDR3 reads CASSPPTVNTEAFF. CDR3 nucleotide sequence: TGCGCCAGCAGCCCGCCGACAGTAAACACTGAAGCTTTCTTT.

The V and J genes are TRBV2 and TRBJ2-7; D perhaps matches TRBD2 (5 bases). V gave up 11 bases and J gave up 6 bases, with 17 bases separating them. CDR3 size: 12 residues. The germline V gene encodes CDR1 SNHLY and CDR2 FYNNEI. In DNA form, the CDR3 reads TGTGCCCAAAGAGGGTGGAACGTCGAGCAGTACTTC. It translates to CAQRGWNVEQYF.

A note on this clone: Within the sample, other DNA sequences also encode this same CDR3. The chain joins TRBV7-2 to TRBJ1-6; D gene ambiguous. The CDR3 is made up of 14 amino acids. The V and J ends lost 1 base and 6 bases respectively, with 7 bases between them. Per the germline V gene, CDR1 is SGHTA and CDR2 is FQGNSA. CDR3 coding DNA: TGTGCCAGCAGCTTAGGGCGGACTAATTCACCCCTCCACTTT. This translates into CASSLGRTNSPLHF.

This clone has just a few counts. This CDR3 is also generated by other DNA sequences in the sample. V is TRBV7-9 and J is TRBJ1-2; TRBD1 aligns across 8 bases. This CDR3 is built from 15 residues. From germline, CDR1 is SEHNR and CDR2 FQNEAQ (reference sequence). V gave up 6 bases and J gave up 0 bases; unmatched junction bases: 6. CDR3 amino acids: CASSPTGGANYGYTF. The DNA for the CDR3 is TGTGCCAGCAGTCCCACAGGGGGAGCTAACTATGGCTACACCTTC. The variable domain in full, with the rest retrieved from reference TRBV7-9 and TRBJ1-2, is DTGVSQNPRHKITKRGQNVTFRCDPISEHNRLYWYRQTLGQGPEFLTYFQNEAQLEKSRLLSDRFSAERPKGSFSTLEIQRTEQGDSAMYLCASSPTGGANYGYTFGSGTRLTVV.

This clone came up a few times. This sample also contains other DNA sequences that code for the same CDR3. The rearrangement joins TRBV11-2 to TRBJ2-3, with 9 bases matching TRBD1. J gave up 3 bases and V 5 bases, and 3 bases lay outside the gene matches. CDR1 and CDR2 from the germline V gene are SGHAT and FQNNGV. The CDR3 loop spans 14 amino acids. CDR3 sequence: CASSRDRATDTQYF. The CDR3 DNA follows: TGTGCCAGCAGCCGGGACAGGGCGACAGATACGCAGTATTTT. The full variable domain, completed using reference TRBV11-2 and TRBJ2-3, is EAGVAQSPRYKIIEKRQSVAFWCNPISGHATLYWYQQILGQGPKLLIQFQNNGVVDDSQLPKDRFSAERLKGVDSTLKIQPAKLEDSAVYLCASSRDRATDTQYFGPGTRLTVL.

V gene TRBV2 combines with J gene TRBJ2-1, with 9 bases identical to TRBD2. The CDR3 totals 14 residues. From germline, CDR1 is SNHLY and CDR2 FYNNEI. The ends lost 11 bases at V and 3 bases at J; junction bases unmatched: 8. The CDR3 loop is CAGGTAGGYNEQFF. CDR3 DNA: TGTGCCGGAGGGACAGCGGGGGGCTACAATGAGCAGTTCTTC. Full variable domain (rest looked up from reference TRBV2 and TRBJ2-1): EPEVTQTPSHQVTQMGQEVILRCVPISNHLYFYWYRQILGQKVEFLVSFYNNEISEKSEIFDDQFSVERPDGSNFTLKIRSTKLEDSAMYFCAGGTAGGYNEQFFGPGTRLTVL.

This clone has a handful of counts. This CDR3 is also generated by other DNA sequences in the sample. The chain uses TRBV19 and TRBJ2-7, with D perhaps matching TRBD1 (6 bases). V shed 5 bases and J shed 2 bases, with 10 bases lying between them. The CDR3 contains 13 residues. Germline-derived CDR1 and CDR2 are LNHDA and SQIVND (reference sequence). CDR3 in amino acids: CASSPTGTYEQYF. CDR3 bases: TGTGCCAGTAGTCCGACAGGAACCTACGAGCAGTACTTC.

This rearrangement joins TRBV10-2 to TRBJ2-5; 8 nucleotides agree with TRBD1. Germline trimming cut 4 bases from V and 4 bases from J; bases unmatched to any gene: 2. The CDR3 totals 13 residues. Germline V gene sequence: CDR1 WSHSY, CDR2 SAAADI. The CDR3: CASSGQGRETQYF. The DNA for the CDR3 is TGCGCCAGCAGTGGACAGGGGAGAGAGACCCAGTACTTC.

This sequence joins TRBV19 and TRBJ2-7; the match to TRBD1 covers 9 bases. This CDR3 has 14 residues. Germline assignment: CDR1 LNHDA and CDR2 SQIVND (reference sequence). V was pared by 3 bases and J by 2 bases, with 2 bases of the junction left unmatched. CDR3 sequence (DNA): TGTGCCAGTAGTATCCACAGGGGGCCCTACGAGCAGTACTTC. Its translation is CASSIHRGPYEQYF.

The chain links TRBV11-2 to TRBJ2-7; 12 nucleotides match TRBD2. Germline lookup yields CDR1 SGHAT and CDR2 FQNNGV. The CDR3 is made up of 17 amino acids. After removal of 1 base from V and 2 bases from J, the junction contained 6 bases not matched to a gene. The DNA for the CDR3 is TGTGCCAGCAGCTTAGTGCTAGCGGGAGGGCCGGCCTACGAGCAGTACTTC. It specifies CASSLVLAGGPAYEQYF.

About this clone: This same CDR3 is encoded by further DNA sequences in the sample. V and J are TRBV7-9 and TRBJ2-7; 9 nucleotides match TRBD1. The V and J ends lost 5 bases and 1 base, in that order; junction bases with no gene match: 6. This CDR3 comprises 15 residues. The germline gives CDR1 SEHNR, CDR2 FQNEAQ (reference sequence). The CDR3 loop is CASSRPGQGSYEQYF. The CDR3 DNA follows: TGTGCCAGCAGCCGCCCGGGACAGGGTTCCTACGAGCAGTACTTC.

This rearrangement joins TRBV6-6 to TRBJ1-3, with D possibly TRBD1 on 6 matching bases. The CDR3 totals 15 residues. Germline loops: CDR1 MNHNY, CDR2 SVGAGI (reference sequence). V was pared by 0 bases and J by 9 bases, with 15 bases between. The CDR3 reads CASSYSARQGGTIYF. Written as DNA, the CDR3 is TGTGCCAGCAGTTACTCGGCCAGACAAGGGGGCACCATATATTTT.

The chain is built from TRBV5-4 and TRBJ1-2; weak D call: TRBD1 (6 bases). The V and J ends lost 2 bases and 4 bases respectively, with 21 bases between them. There are 17 residues in the CDR3. CDR1 and CDR2 (germline): SGHNT, YYREEE (reference sequence). CDR3 region: CASSLGGGSSSVYGYTF. The CDR3 region has the DNA TGTGCCAGCAGCTTAGGGGGAGGGAGTTCATCAGTCTATGGCTACACCTTC. Using reference TRBV5-4 and TRBJ1-2 for the parts outside the CDR3, the full variable domain is ETGVTQSPTHLIKTRGQQVTLRCSSQSGHNTVSWYQQALGQGPQFIFQYYREEENGRGNFPPRFSGLQFPNYSSELNVNALELDDSALYLCASSLGGGSSSVYGYTFGSGTRLTVV.

This chain connects TRBV9 to TRBJ2-6, with D possibly matching TRBD2 (7 bases). The CDR3 extends over 17 amino acids. Trimming shortened V by 3 bases and J by 3 bases, and 16 bases separated the two germline ends. Germline lookup yields CDR1 SGDLS and CDR2 YYNGEE. CDR3 in DNA: TGTGCCAGCAGCGCCCCGGGGGGCTTGGTTGGGGCCAACGTCCTGACTTTC. Translated, it gives CASSAPGGLVGANVLTF.

The chain uses TRBV30 and TRBJ2-3, with D uncertain. V lost 0 bases and J lost 4, with 17 bases in between. The CDR3 totals 16 residues. The germline CDR1 and CDR2 sequences are GTSNPN and SVGIG (reference sequence). CDR3 sequence: CAWSVSVSTISDTQYF. CDR3 sequence (DNA): TGTGCCTGGAGTGTATCTGTCAGCACCATATCAGATACGCAGTATTTT.

This clone appeared a single time. This chain links TRBV5-1 with TRBJ2-3; 13 nucleotides match TRBD2. The CDR3 extends over 16 amino acids. CDR1 SGHRS and CDR2 YFSETQ come from the germline V gene. Germline trimming cut 2 bases from V and 4 bases from J; bases unmatched to any gene: 4. The CDR3 sequence: CASSLLAGGLPDTQYF. The CDR3 nucleotides are TGCGCCAGCAGCTTACTAGCGGGGGGGCTCCCAGATACGCAGTATTTT.

The rearrangement links TRBV4-1 to TRBJ2-3; D is unresolved. The CDR3 is 11 residues long. The germline V gene has CDR1 MGHRA and CDR2 YSYEKL. Trimming removed 8 bases at V and 3 bases at J, with 6 bases between. The CDR3 region is CASRLTDTQYF. DNA for the CDR3: TGCGCCAGCCGATTAACAGATACGCAGTATTTT.

This chain links TRBV5-6 with TRBJ2-7; 11 bases match TRBD2. Looked up from germline, CDR1 is SGHDT and CDR2 is YYEEEE. The CDR3 runs 15 residues. Germline trimming cut 1 base from V and 7 bases from J; bases unmatched to any gene: 7. This CDR3 reads CASSLIAGGSGEQYF. The CDR3, as DNA: TGTGCCAGCAGCTTGATAGCGGGAGGGTCGGGGGAGCAGTACTTC.

The chain combines TRBV5-1 with TRBJ2-3; 9 bases agree with TRBD2. Germline V gene lookup returns CDR1 SGHRS and CDR2 YFSETQ. This CDR3 contains 20 residues. The V segment lost 6 bases and the J segment 2 bases; nucleotides outside the gene matches: 22. The CDR3 here is CASTFQGLVIAGESTDTQYF. The CDR3 DNA follows: TGCGCCAGCACTTTTCAGGGGCTCGTAATAGCGGGGGAGTCCACAGATACGCAGTATTTT.

This clone was recorded only once. The gene calls are TRBV10-3 and TRBJ2-3, with TRBD2 identical over 9 bases. Germline V gene sequence: CDR1 ENHRY, CDR2 SYGVKD. With V trimmed by 4 bases and J by 1 base, 3 bases remained unmatched. The CDR3 has 15 residues. CDR3 bases: TGTGCCATCAGTGTTATAGCGGGGGGCACAGATACGCAGTATTTT. Residues: CAISVIAGGTDTQYF.

The chain links TRBV18 to TRBJ1-1; no reliable D call. The CDR3 loop spans 15 amino acids. The germline CDR1 and CDR2 sequences are KGHSH and LQKENI. The V and J ends lost 2 bases and 1 base respectively, with 11 bases between them. The CDR3: CASSPGVGENTEAFF. The CDR3 coding sequence is TGTGCCAGCTCACCAGGGGTAGGTGAGAACACTGAAGCTTTCTTT.

The rearrangement uses TRBV7-2 and TRBJ2-3; 9 positions agree with TRBD1. From germline, CDR1 is SGHTA and CDR2 FQGNSA. Trimming took 3 bases from V and 3 from J; bases not matched to a gene: 4. The CDR3 has 15 residues. The CDR3 reads CASSFQTGGTDTQYF. The CDR3, as DNA: TGTGCCAGCAGCTTTCAGACAGGGGGGACAGATACGCAGTATTTT.

The chain joins TRBV6-5 to TRBJ2-1, with 11 bases fitting TRBD2. Germline V gives CDR1 MNHEY, CDR2 SVGAGI. This CDR3 has 12 amino acids. The CDR3: CASSGRYNEQFF. DNA of the CDR3: TGTGCTTCTAGCGGGAGGTACAATGAGCAGTTCTTC.

This sequence joins TRBV28 and TRBJ1-2; the match to TRBD1 covers 7 bases. CDR1 is MDHEN, CDR2 SYDVKM, per germline. The V and J ends lost 7 bases and 4 bases, in that order; junction bases with no gene match: 6. CDR3 length: 13 residues. CDR3 loop: CASTANRGYGYTF. In DNA, the CDR3 is TGTGCCAGCACCGCTAACAGGGGCTATGGCTACACCTTC.